This T cell receptor beta chain was observed in a study of T cell responses to AZD1222 COVID-19 vaccine. Method: immunoSEQ multiplex PCR; TCRdb's copy keeps in-frame clones and lacks some. The sample includes roughly 180,000 clones, approximately 94% of them seen just once. This CDR3 is 14 amino acids long. The trim removed 6 bases at V and 2 bases at J, leaving 4 bases unmatched. Per germline, CDR1 SGHVS and CDR2 FQNEAQ. Sequences were derived from peripheral blood, sampled on day 0 of AZD1222 vaccination. The rearrangement links TRBV7-8 to TRBJ2-7; 10 bases are a match to TRBD2. The TCR sequence derives from an adult in good health. Here the CDR3 reads CASRGLANTYEQYF. DNA for the CDR3: TGTGCCAGCAGGGGACTAGCGAACACCTACGAGCAGTACTTC.